The entry below describes one T cell receptor (beta chain). What it recognizes is unknown. This CDR3 is 15 amino acids long. Per germline, CDR1 SGHAT and CDR2 FQNNGV. With 5 bases removed from V and 4 bases from J, the gap between germline ends came to 17 bases. The data originate from a study of T cell repertoires in cytomegalovirus infection. Across the study: Indications of both CMV infection and matching HLA type were provided by public TCR beta signatures. Study conclusions and caveats: Using cumulative public TCR beta family frequency, the authors identified those who carried CMV together with the relevant HLA. CMV-specific HLA-C-restricted TCR beta clonotypes dominated the ex vivo response.

TCRdb ran MiXCR on the reads and lists one entry per CDR3 protein. This sample carries about 300,000 distinct CDR3 sequences, about 26% of them seen once, and the ten largest clones take approximately 15%. This TCR was sampled from a human donor in good health (CMV status not recorded). Some clones in this sample may be carry-over from other donors' samples. Source material: PBMCs. The rearrangement links TRBV11-2 to TRBJ2-5; D is possibly TRBD1 (6 bases). The CDR3 reads CASSLGTLDPETQYF. The CDR3 coding sequence is TGTGCCAGCAGCCTCGGGACACTCGACCCAGAGACCCAGTACTTC.